This is a list of T cell receptor beta chains from one sample in a study of cytomegalovirus exposure and HLA in healthy donors. Using immunoSEQ multiplex PCR, the repertoire was profiled, and TCRdb retains in-frame clones only, with some absent. Found here are about 130,000 clones, roughly 89% of them singletons; the top ten hold about 2%. Sample: PBMCs. The receptors here all came from a young woman in good health and CMV-seronegative. CDR3s include the opening cysteine and the closing phenylalanine or tryptophan. A D gene is named only where the DNA matches it firmly. Where a row states a size, it is once, few, many or the class of an expanded clone; other rows omit it.

clone_size j_call d_call v_call cdr3_nt cdr3_aa
- TRBJ2-7 TRBD1 TRBV6-1 TGTGCCAGCAGTCCGGGACAGGGAATATACGAGCAGTACTTC CASSPGQGIYEQYF
- TRBJ2-7 TRBD2 TRBV5-1 TGCGCCAGCAGCCCTGCTAGCGGGAGCGAGCAGTACTTC CASSPASGSEQYF
- TRBJ2-1 TRBD2 TRBV10-3 TGTGCCATCAGCGATGGACTAGCGGGTCCTGAGCAGTTCTTC CAISDGLAGPEQFF
- TRBJ1-4 TRBD1 TRBV28 TGTGCCAGCGCCTTGGGACAGGGGTATGAAAAACTGTTTTTT CASALGQGYEKLFF
once TRBJ2-2 - TRBV27 TGTGCCAGCAGTGCGGACTTTTACACCGGGGAGCTGTTTTTT CASSADFYTGELFF
few TRBJ2-2 TRBD2 TRBV6-4 TGTGCCAGCAGTAGCGGGAGGGACACCGGGGAGCTGTTTTTT CASSSGRDTGELFF
- TRBJ1-1 TRBD1 TRBV18 TGTGCCAGCTCTCGGGACAGCCTTGGAACTGAAGCTTTCTTT CASSRDSLGTEAFF
- TRBJ2-3 TRBD1 TRBV7-9 TGTGCCAGCAGTTCCCGACAGGGCCCCACAGATACGCAGTATTTT CASSSRQGPTDTQYF
- TRBJ2-7 - TRBV6-1 TGTGCCACCAGGGCCCCTTCCTACGAGCAGTACTTC CATRAPSYEQYF
- TRBJ2-5 TRBD1 TRBV4-1 TGCGCCAGCAGCCAAGATAAGAGGACAGGGGGGAGAGAGACCCAGTACTTC CASSQDKRTGGRETQYF
- TRBJ2-3 - TRBV7-9 TGTGCCAGCAGCTTAAATTGGGCAGGGATGAGCAGCACAGATACGCAGTATTTT CASSLNWAGMSSTDTQYF
- TRBJ2-5 - TRBV28 TGTGCCAGCAGTTCGGTAGACCAAGAGACCCAGTACTTC CASSSVDQETQYF
- TRBJ2-3 TRBD2 TRBV7-9 TGTGCCAGCAGCTTGGGGTTAGCGGGAGGGCCCGGGAGGAATACGCAGTATTTT CASSLGLAGGPGRNTQYF
- TRBJ1-5 - TRBV7-8 TGTGCCAGCAGCTTACGGGGCAGGGGCAGTTTTAGGACGCCCCAGCATTTT CASSLRGRGSFRTPQHF
- TRBJ2-1 TRBD2 TRBV6-5 TGTGCCAGCAGTACCGTCGGGGGGGCTCGGGATGAGCAGTTCTTC CASSTVGGARDEQFF
- TRBJ1-2 TRBD1 TRBV9 TGTGCCAGCAGCGACCACAGGGGGCATGGGGGCTACACCTTC CASSDHRGHGGYTF
- TRBJ2-3 - TRBV5-4 TGTGCCAGCAGCTGGGAGGGCACAGATACGCAGTATTTT CASSWEGTDTQYF
- TRBJ2-2 TRBD1 TRBV10-1 TGCGCCAGCAGTGAGACATCGACAGGGGAAACCGGGGAGCTGTTTTTT CASSETSTGETGELFF
- TRBJ2-5 TRBD2 TRBV4-1 TGCGCCAGCAGCCAAGATTGGGGACTAGCGGGCGTAGAGACCCAGTACTTC CASSQDWGLAGVETQYF
few TRBJ2-3 TRBD2 TRBV5-6 TGTGCCAGCAGCTCCTACCCGAATCGGCTAGCGGGGCTGTATACGCAGTATTTT CASSSYPNRLAGLYTQYF
- TRBJ1-1 TRBD1 TRBV5-1 TGCGCCAGCAGCTTCGGACAGGGGGCTTCTGAAGCTTTCTTT CASSFGQGASEAFF
- TRBJ2-1 TRBD2 TRBV9 TGTGCCAGCAGTCCTAGCGGGAGGGCCAGGAATGAGCAGTTCTTC CASSPSGRARNEQFF
- TRBJ2-7 - TRBV2 TGTGCCAGCAGTGAGGGGGCTAGACCCTGGGAGCAGTACTTC CASSEGARPWEQYF
- TRBJ1-3 - TRBV12-5 TGTGCTAGCTATGGTTACTCTGGAAACACCATATATTTT CASYGYSGNTIYF
- TRBJ1-5 TRBD1 TRBV19 TGTGCCAGTAGTTTTAGACAGGGGGTTCAGCCCCAGCATTTT CASSFRQGVQPQHF
- TRBJ2-1 TRBD1 TRBV5-4 TGTGCCAGCAGCTTACAGACAGGGGATGAGCAGTTCTTC CASSLQTGDEQFF
- TRBJ2-1 TRBD2 TRBV7-3 TGTGCCAGCAGCTTAGCGGGAGGGATGTTCTACAATGAGCAGTTCTTC CASSLAGGMFYNEQFF
- TRBJ2-5 - TRBV18 TGTGCCAGCTCTCCTCCGGAGGTTCAAGAGACCCAGTACTTC CASSPPEVQETQYF
- TRBJ1-2 - TRBV21-1 TGTGCCAGTCCCCGGCAGGGGACAGTTGAGAACTATGGCTACACCTTC CASPRQGTVENYGYTF
- TRBJ1-1 TRBD1 TRBV4-1 TGCGCCAGCAGCCTAACCGGGACAGCGAACACTGAAGCTTTCTTT CASSLTGTANTEAFF
- TRBJ2-7 TRBD2 TRBV4-1 TGCGCCAGCAGCCAACCGACTAGCGGGAGTCACGAGCAGTACTTC CASSQPTSGSHEQYF
- TRBJ1-2 TRBD1 TRBV27 TGTGCCAGCAGTCCTACAGGGGTAGCGCTTGGGGGCTACACCTTC CASSPTGVALGGYTF
- TRBJ2-5 TRBD2 TRBV29-1 TGCAGCGTCGGGAGAGGGGAGGGTTTCGAGACCCAGTACTTC CSVGRGEGFETQYF
- TRBJ1-2 TRBD1 TRBV2 TGTGCCAGCAGTGAAAGGGACAGGGGCTCCCTCGCCTTC CASSERDRGSLAF
- TRBJ2-7 - TRBV11-2 TGTGCCAGCCATTCTCGCTTAAGTCCTCAGTACGAGCAGTACTTC CASHSRLSPQYEQYF
- TRBJ1-2 TRBD1 TRBV9 TGTGCCAGCAGCGACTCATCCGGGACAGGGAATGGCTACACCTTC CASSDSSGTGNGYTF
- TRBJ2-2 TRBD2 TRBV2 TGTGCCAGCAGTGGTCCAGCGGGAGCCACCGGGGAGCTGTTTTTT CASSGPAGATGELFF
- TRBJ2-7 TRBD1 TRBV7-9 TGTGCCAGCAGCGAAGGGACAGCGCCCTACGAGCAGTACTTC CASSEGTAPYEQYF
- TRBJ2-1 TRBD1 TRBV19 TGTGCCAGTACCACTATTGGGGGACAGGGAATGAATGAGCAGTTCTTC CASTTIGGQGMNEQFF
- TRBJ1-2 TRBD1 TRBV7-6 TGTGCCAGCAGCTTGGCGACAGGGGGATCGGATGGCTACACCTTC CASSLATGGSDGYTF
- TRBJ2-1 - TRBV6-1 TGTGCCAGCAGGGTAAGCTGGAGGGGCTACAATGAGCAGTTCTTC CASRVSWRGYNEQFF
- TRBJ1-2 - TRBV10-3 TGTGCCATCAGTGAGACAGATGGCTACACCTTC CAISETDGYTF
once TRBJ2-5 - TRBV5-1 TGCGCCAGCAGGGTCCAATTATTAGCGGAAGAGACCCAGTACTTC CASRVQLLAEETQYF
- TRBJ1-1 - TRBV7-9 TGTGCCAGCAGCTTACGTGGGGCACAGAACACTGAAGCTTTCTTT CASSLRGAQNTEAFF
- TRBJ2-1 TRBD2 TRBV29-1 TGCAGCGTTGAGACTAGCGGGGACCCGGTGGCCTACAATGAGCAGTTCTTC CSVETSGDPVAYNEQFF
few TRBJ2-1 - TRBV10-3 TGTGCCATCAGTGGACAGTTAGGCGATGAGCAGTTCTTC CAISGQLGDEQFF
- TRBJ1-2 - TRBV29-1 TGCAGCGTTGAAGATCGTCAGGGTCCCTATGGCTACACCTTC CSVEDRQGPYGYTF
- TRBJ2-1 TRBD2 TRBV27 TGTGCCAGCAGTTCAGGACTAGCGGGACTGGATGAGCAGTTCTTC CASSSGLAGLDEQFF
- TRBJ2-1 TRBD2 TRBV5-1 TGCGCCAGCAGCCCTGGACTAGCGGGACGCCATTGGTACAATGAGCAGTTCTTC CASSPGLAGRHWYNEQFF
- TRBJ2-4 - TRBV5-1 TGCGCCAGCAGCTTGGAAGGTAGGGGCCGAGAAAACATTCAGTACTTC CASSLEGRGRENIQYF
- TRBJ2-2 TRBD2 TRBV10-3 TGTGCCATCAGTTCGACAGCGGGAGCCCCCGGGGAGCTGTTTTTT CAISSTAGAPGELFF
once TRBJ1-2 - TRBV21-1 TGTGCCAGCAGCAAAGTGAGGTATGGCTACACCTTC CASSKVRYGYTF
- TRBJ2-7 TRBD2 TRBV11-3 TGTGCCAGCAGCTTAGTAGCTAGCGGGAGGTCCTACGAGCAGTACTTC CASSLVASGRSYEQYF
- TRBJ1-2 TRBD1 TRBV7-9 TGTGCCAGCAGCTCCGAGCCGACAGGGACAGGGCAAGGCTACACCTTC CASSSEPTGTGQGYTF
- TRBJ2-7 - TRBV10-3 TGTGCCACTCAACAGGTCCGGAGCTCCTACGAGCAGTACTTC CATQQVRSSYEQYF
- TRBJ1-5 TRBD1 TRBV10-1 TGCGCCAGCAGTAATTACCGGGACAGGGGAAGTCAGCCCCAGCATTTT CASSNYRDRGSQPQHF
- TRBJ1-1 - TRBV12-5 TGTGCTAGTGGCCCCGGGAGGAATGAAGCTTTCTTT CASGPGRNEAFF
- TRBJ2-1 TRBD2 TRBV5-4 TGTGCCAGCAGCTTGGGGCTAGCGGGAGGACGGGGAAATGAGCAGTTCTTC CASSLGLAGGRGNEQFF